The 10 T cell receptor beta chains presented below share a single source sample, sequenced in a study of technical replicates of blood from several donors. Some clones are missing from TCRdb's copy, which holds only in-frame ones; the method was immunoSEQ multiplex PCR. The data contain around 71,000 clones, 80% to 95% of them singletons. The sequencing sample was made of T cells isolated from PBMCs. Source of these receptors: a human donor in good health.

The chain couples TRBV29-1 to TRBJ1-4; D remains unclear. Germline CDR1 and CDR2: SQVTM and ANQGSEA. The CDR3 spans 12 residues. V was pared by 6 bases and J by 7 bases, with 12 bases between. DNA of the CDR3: TGCAGCGTGGAGGACGGCGCTGAAAAACTGTTTTTT. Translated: CSVEDGAEKLFF.

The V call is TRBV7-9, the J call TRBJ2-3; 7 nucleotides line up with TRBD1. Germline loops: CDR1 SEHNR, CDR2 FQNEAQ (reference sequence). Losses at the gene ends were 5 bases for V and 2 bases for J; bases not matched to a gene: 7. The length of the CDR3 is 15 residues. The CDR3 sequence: CASSEAGGFTDTQYF. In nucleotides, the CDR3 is TGTGCCAGCAGCGAAGCAGGGGGATTCACAGATACGCAGTATTTT.

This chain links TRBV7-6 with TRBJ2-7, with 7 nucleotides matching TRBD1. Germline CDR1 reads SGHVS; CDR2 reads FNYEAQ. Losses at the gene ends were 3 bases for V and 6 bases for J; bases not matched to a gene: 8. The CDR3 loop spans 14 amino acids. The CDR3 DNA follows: TGTGCCAGCAGCTTGACAGGGTATGGACTCGAGCAGTACTTC. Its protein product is CASSLTGYGLEQYF.

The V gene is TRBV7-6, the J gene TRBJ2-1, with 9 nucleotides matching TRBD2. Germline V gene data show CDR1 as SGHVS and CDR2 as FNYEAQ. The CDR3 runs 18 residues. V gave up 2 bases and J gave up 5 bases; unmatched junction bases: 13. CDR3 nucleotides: TGTGCCAGCAGCTTATACGGCGGGAGGGTGGTTCGGGACAATGAGCAGTTCTTC. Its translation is CASSLYGGRVVRDNEQFF.

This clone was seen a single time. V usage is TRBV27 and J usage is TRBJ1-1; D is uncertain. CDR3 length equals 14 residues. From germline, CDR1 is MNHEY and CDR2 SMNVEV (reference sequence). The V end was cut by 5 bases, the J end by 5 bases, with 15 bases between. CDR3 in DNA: TGTGCCAGCAGTCGCTGGCACCTAGGAACTGAAGCTTTCTTT. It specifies CASSRWHLGTEAFF.

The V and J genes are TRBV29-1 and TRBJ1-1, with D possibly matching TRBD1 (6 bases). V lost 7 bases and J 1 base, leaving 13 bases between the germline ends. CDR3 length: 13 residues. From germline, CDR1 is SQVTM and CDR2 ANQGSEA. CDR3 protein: CSGSTGGNTEAFF. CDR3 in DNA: TGCAGCGGATCGACAGGAGGGAACACTGAAGCTTTCTTT.

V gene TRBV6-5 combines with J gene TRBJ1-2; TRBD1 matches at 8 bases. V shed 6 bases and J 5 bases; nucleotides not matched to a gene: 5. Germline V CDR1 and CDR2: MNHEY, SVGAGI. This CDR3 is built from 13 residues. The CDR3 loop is CASRQGVPYGYTF. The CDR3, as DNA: TGTGCCAGCAGACAGGGGGTCCCTTATGGCTACACCTTC.

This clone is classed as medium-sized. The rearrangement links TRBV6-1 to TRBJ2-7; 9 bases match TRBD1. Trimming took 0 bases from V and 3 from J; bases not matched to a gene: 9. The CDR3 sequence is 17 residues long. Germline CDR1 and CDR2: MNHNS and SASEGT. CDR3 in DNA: TGTGCCAGCAGTGAAGCGAGGGGGGGGACAGGGCTCTACGAGCAGTACTTC. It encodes CASSEARGGTGLYEQYF.

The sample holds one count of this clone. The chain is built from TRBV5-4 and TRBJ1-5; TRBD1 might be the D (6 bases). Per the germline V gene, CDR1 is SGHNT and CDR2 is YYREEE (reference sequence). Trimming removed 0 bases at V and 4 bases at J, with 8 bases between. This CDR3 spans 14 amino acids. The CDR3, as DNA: TGTGCCAGCAGCTTGGAGGGACAAAATCAGCCCCAGCATTTT. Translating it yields CASSLEGQNQPQHF. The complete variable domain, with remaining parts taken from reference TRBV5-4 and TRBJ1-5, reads ETGVTQSPTHLIKTRGQQVTLRCSSQSGHNTVSWYQQALGQGPQFIFQYYREEENGRGNFPPRFSGLQFPNYSSELNVNALELDDSALYLCASSLEGQNQPQHFGDGTRLSIL.

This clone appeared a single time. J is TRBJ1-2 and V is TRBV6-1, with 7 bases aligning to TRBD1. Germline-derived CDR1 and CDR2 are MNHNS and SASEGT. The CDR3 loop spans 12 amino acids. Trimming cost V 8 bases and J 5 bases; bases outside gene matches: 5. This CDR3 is CASWDRAYGYTF. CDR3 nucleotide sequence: TGTGCCAGCTGGGACAGAGCTTATGGCTACACCTTC.